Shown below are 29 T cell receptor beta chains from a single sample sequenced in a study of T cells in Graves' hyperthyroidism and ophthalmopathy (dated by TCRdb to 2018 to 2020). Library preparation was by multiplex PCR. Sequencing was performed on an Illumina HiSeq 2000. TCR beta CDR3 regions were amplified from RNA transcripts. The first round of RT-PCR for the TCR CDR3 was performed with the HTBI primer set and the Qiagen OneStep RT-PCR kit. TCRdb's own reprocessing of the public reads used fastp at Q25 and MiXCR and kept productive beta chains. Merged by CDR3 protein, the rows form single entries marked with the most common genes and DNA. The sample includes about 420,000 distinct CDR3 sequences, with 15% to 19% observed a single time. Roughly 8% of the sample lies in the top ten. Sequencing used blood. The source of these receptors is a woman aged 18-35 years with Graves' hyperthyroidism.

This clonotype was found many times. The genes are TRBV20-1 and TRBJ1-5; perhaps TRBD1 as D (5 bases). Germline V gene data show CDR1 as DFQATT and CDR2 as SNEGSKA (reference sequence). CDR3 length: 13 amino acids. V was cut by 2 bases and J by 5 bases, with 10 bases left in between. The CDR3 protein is CSARQGFDQPQHF. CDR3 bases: TGCAGTGCTAGACAGGGCTTCGATCAGCCCCAGCATTTT.

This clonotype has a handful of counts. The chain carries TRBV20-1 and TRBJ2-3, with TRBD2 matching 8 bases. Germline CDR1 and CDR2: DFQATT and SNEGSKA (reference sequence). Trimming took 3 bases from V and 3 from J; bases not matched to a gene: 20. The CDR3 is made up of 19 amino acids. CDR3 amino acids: CSARALDPGLVDQTDTQYF. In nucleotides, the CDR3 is TGCAGTGCTAGGGCTCTTGACCCGGGACTAGTGGACCAGACAGATACGCAGTATTTT.

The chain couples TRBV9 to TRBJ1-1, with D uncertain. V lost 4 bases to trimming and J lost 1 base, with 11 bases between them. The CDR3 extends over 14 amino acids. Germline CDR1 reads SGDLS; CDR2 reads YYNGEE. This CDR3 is CASSPASWNTEAFF. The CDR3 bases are TGTGCCAGCAGCCCCGCTAGCTGGAACACTGAAGCTTTCTTT.

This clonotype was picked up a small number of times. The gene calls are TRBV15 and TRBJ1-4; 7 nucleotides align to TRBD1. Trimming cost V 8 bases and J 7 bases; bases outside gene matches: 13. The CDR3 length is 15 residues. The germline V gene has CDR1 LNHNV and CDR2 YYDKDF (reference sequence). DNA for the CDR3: TGTGCCACCTCCCGCAGGGGGTCCAATGCTGAAAAACTGTTTTTT. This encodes CATSRRGSNAEKLFF.

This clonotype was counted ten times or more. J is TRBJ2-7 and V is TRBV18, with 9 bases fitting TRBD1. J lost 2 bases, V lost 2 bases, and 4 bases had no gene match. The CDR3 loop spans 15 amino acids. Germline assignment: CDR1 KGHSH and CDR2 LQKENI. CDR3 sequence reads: CASSPGQGTTYEQYF. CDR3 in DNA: TGTGCCAGCTCACCAGGACAGGGGACTACCTACGAGCAGTACTTC. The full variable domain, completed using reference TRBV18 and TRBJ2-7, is NAGVMQNPRHLVRRRGQEARLRCSPMKGHSHVYWYRQLPEEGLKFMVYLQKENIIDESGMPKERFSAEFPKEGPSILRIQQVVRGDSAAYFCASSPGQGTTYEQYFGPGTRLTVT.

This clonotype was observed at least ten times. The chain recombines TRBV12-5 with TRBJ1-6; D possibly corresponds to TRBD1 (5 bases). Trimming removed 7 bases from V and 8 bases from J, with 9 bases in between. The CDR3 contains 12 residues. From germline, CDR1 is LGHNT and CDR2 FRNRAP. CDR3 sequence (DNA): TGTGCTAGTGTTGGGGCGGATTCACCCCTCCACTTT. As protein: CASVGADSPLHF.

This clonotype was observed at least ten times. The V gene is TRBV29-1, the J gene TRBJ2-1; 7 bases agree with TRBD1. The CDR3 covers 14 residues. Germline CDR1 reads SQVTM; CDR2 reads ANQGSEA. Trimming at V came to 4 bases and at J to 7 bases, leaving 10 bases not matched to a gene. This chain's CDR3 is CSVGKGARYNEQFF. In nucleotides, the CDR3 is TGCAGCGTTGGTAAGGGGGCCCGATATAATGAGCAGTTCTTC.

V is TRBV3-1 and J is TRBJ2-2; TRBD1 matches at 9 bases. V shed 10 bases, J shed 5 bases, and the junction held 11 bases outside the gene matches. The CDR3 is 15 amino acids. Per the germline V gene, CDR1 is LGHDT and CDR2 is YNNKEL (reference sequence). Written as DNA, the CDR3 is TGTGCCACGGAGCCGGTACAGGGGGCGACCGGGGAGCTGTTTTTT. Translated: CATEPVQGATGELFF.

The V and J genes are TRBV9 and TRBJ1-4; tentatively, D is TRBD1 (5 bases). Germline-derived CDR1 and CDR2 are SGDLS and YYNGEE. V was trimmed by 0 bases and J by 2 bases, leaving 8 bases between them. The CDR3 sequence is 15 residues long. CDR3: CASSVETATNEKLFF. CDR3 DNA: TGTGCCAGCAGCGTAGAGACAGCGACTAATGAAAAACTGTTTTTT.

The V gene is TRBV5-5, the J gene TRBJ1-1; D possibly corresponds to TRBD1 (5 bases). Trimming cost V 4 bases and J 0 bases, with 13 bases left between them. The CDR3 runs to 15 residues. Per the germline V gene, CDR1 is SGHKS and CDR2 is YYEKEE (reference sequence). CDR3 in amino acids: CASSVWDGLNTEAFF. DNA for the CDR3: TGTGCCAGCAGCGTGTGGGACGGACTGAACACTGAAGCTTTCTTT.

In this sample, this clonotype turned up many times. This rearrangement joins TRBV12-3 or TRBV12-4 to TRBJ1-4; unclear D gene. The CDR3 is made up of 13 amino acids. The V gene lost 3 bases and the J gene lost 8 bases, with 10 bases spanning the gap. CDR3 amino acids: CASSFMRREKLFF. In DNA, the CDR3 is TGTGCCAGCAGTTTTATGCGCCGGGAAAAACTGTTTTTT.

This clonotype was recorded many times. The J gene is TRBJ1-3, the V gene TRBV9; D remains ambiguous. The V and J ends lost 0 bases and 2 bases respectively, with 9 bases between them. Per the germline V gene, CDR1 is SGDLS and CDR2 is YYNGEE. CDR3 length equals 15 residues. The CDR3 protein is CASSVAWRAGNTIYF. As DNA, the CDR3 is TGTGCCAGCAGCGTAGCTTGGAGAGCTGGAAACACCATATATTTT.

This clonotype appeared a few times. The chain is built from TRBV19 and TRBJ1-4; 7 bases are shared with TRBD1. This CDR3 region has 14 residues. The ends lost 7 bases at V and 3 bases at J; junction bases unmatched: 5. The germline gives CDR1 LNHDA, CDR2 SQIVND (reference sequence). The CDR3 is CASTPDRSNEKLFF. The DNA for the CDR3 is TGTGCCAGTACTCCGGACAGGTCTAATGAAAAACTGTTTTTT.

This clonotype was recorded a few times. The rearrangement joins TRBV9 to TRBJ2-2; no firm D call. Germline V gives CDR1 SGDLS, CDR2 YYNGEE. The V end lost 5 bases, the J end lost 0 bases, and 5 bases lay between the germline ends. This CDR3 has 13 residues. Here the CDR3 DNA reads TGTGCCAGCAGGAGTGCGAACACCGGGGAGCTGTTTTTT. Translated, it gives CASRSANTGELFF.

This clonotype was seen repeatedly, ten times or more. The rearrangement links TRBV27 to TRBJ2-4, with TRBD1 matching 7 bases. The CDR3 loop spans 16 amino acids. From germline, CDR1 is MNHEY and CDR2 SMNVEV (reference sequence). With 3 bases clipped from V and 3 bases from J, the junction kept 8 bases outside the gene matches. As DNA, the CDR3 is TGTGCCAGCAGTTTGGGCAGGGGGTTTTTCAAAAACATTCAGTACTTC. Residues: CASSLGRGFFKNIQYF.

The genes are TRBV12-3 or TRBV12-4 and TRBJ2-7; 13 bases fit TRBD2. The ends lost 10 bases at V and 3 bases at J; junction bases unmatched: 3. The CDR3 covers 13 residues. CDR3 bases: TGTGCCACCGGACTAGCGGGAGACTACGAGCAGTACTTC. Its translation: CATGLAGDYEQYF.

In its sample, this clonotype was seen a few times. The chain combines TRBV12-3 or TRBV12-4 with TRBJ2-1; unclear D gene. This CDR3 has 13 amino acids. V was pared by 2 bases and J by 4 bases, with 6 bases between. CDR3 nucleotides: TGTGCCAGCAGTTTACAGGCATACAATGAGCAGTTCTTC. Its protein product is CASSLQAYNEQFF.

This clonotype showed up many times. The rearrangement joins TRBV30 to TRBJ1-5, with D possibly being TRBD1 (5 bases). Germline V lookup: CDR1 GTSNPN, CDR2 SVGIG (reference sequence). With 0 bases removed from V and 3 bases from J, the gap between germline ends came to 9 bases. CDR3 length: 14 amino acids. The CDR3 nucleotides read TGTGCCTGGAGTGTCTCGACAGTCAATCAGCCCCAGCATTTT. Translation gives CAWSVSTVNQPQHF.

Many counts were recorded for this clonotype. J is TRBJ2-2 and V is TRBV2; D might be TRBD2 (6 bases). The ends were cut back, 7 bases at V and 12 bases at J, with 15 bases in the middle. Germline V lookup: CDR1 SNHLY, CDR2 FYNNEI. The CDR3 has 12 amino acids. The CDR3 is CASIIAEGQLFF. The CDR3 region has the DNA TGTGCCAGCATAATAGCGGAGGGACAGCTGTTTTTT. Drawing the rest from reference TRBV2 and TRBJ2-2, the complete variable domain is EPEVTQTPSHQVTQMGQEVILRCVPISNHLYFYWYRQILGQKVEFLVSFYNNEISEKSEIFDDQFSVERPDGSNFTLKIRSTKLEDSAMYFCASIIAEGQLFFGEGSRLTVL.

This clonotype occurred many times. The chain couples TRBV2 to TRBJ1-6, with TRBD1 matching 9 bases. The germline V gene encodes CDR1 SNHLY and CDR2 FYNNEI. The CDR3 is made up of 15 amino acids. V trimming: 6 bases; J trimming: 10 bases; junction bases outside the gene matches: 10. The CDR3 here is CASRFGQGLQSPLHF. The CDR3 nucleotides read TGTGCCAGCAGGTTTGGACAGGGGTTGCAATCACCCCTCCACTTT.

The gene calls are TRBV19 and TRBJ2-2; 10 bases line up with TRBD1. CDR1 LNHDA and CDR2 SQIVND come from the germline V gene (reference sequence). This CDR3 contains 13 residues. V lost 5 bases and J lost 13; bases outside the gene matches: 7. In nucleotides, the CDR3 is TGTGCCAGTAGTGCCGACCGGGACAGGGGGCTGTTTTTT. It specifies CASSADRDRGLFF.

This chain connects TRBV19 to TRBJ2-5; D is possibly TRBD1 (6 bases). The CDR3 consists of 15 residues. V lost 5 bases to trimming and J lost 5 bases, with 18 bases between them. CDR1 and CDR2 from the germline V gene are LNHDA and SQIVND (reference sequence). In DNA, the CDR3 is TGTGCCAGTAGTCACGACAGGCTCCTTAAGGAGACCCAGTACTTC. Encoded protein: CASSHDRLLKETQYF.

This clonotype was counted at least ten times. CDR3 region: CSVEDPRNAEQYF. As DNA, the CDR3 is TGCAGCGTTGAAGATCCCAGGAACGCCGAGCAGTACTTC. V usage is TRBV29-1 and J usage is TRBJ2-7, with D uncertain. The CDR3 totals 13 residues. The V and J ends lost 0 bases and 6 bases respectively, with 12 bases between them. Per germline, CDR1 SQVTM and CDR2 ANQGSEA.

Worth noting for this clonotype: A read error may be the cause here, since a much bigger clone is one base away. Here the CDR3 reads CASSVGLTGYLGEQYF. The CDR3 DNA reads TGTGCCAGCAGCGTGGGACTAACGGGATACCTGGGGGAGCAGTACTTC. The chain employs TRBV9 and TRBJ2-7, with 7 bases lining up with TRBD2. The V gene's germline CDR1 is SGDLS and CDR2 YYNGEE. Trimming cost V 2 bases and J 7 bases; bases outside gene matches: 15. The CDR3 is 16 amino acids.

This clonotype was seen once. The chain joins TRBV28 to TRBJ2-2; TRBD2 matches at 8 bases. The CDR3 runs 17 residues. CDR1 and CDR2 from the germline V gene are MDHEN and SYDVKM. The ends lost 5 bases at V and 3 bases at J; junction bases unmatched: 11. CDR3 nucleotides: TGTGCCAGCAGTCCACGCCTCACTAGCGGAGACACCGGGGAGCTGTTTTTT. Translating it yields CASSPRLTSGDTGELFF.

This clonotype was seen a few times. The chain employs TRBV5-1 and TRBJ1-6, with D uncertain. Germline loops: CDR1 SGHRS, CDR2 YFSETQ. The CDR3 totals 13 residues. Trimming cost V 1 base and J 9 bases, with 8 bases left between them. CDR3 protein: CASSLTSVSPLHF. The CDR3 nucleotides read TGCGCCAGCAGCTTGACCTCTGTTTCACCCCTCCACTTT.

Here the CDR3 DNA reads TGTGCCAGCAGCTTAAGACAGTTCAGCTCCTACGAGCAGTACTTC. This encodes CASSLRQFSSYEQYF. The rearrangement links TRBV5-5 to TRBJ2-7; possibly TRBD1 for D (5 bases). Looked up from germline, CDR1 is SGHKS and CDR2 is YYEKEE (reference sequence). V was shortened by 2 bases and J by 0 bases, with 12 bases between the two germline ends. The CDR3 length is 15 residues.

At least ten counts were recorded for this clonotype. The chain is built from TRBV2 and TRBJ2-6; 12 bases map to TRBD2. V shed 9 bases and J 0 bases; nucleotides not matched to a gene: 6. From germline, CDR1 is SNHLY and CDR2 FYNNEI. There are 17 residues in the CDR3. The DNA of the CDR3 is TGTGCCAGTAAGGAGGGACTAGCGGGCTCTGGGGCCAACGTCCTGACTTTC. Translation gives CASKEGLAGSGANVLTF.

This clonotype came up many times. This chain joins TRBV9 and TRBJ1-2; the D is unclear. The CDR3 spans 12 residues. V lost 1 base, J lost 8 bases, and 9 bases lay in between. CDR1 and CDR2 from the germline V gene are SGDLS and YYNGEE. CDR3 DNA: TGTGCCAGCAGCGTATTCTCGGGCGGCTACACCTTC. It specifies CASSVFSGGYTF.